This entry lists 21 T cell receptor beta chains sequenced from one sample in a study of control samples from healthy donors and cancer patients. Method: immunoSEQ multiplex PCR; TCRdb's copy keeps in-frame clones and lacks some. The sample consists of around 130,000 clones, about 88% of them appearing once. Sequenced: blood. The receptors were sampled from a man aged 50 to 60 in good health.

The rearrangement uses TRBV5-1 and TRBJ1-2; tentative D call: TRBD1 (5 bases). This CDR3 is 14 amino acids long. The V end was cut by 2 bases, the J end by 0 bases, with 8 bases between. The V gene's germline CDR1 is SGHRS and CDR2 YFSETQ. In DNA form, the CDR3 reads TGCGCCAGCAGCTTAGGGGATACTAACTATGGCTACACCTTC. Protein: CASSLGDTNYGYTF.

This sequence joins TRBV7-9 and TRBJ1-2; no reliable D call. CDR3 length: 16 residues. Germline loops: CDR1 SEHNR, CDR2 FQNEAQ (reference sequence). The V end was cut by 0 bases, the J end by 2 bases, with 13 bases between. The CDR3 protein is CASSLAYTDRNYGYTF. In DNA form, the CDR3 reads TGTGCCAGCAGCTTAGCGTATACCGACCGCAACTATGGCTACACCTTC.

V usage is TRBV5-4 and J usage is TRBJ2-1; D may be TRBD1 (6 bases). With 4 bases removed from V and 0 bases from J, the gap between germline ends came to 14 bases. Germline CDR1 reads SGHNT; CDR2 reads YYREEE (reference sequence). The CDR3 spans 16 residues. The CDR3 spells CASSLRTGSSYNEQFF. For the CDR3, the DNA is TGTGCCAGCAGCCTGAGAACAGGGAGCTCCTACAATGAGCAGTTCTTC. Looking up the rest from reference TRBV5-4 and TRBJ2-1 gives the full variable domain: ETGVTQSPTHLIKTRGQQVTLRCSSQSGHNTVSWYQQALGQGPQFIFQYYREEENGRGNFPPRFSGLQFPNYSSELNVNALELDDSALYLCASSLRTGSSYNEQFFGPGTRLTVL.

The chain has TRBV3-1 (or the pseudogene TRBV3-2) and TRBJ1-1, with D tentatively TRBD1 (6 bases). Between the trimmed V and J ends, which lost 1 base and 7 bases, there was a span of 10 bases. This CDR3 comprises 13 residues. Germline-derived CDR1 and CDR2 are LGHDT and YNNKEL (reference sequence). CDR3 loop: CASSQVQGNEAFF. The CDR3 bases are TGTGCCAGCAGCCAAGTACAGGGAAATGAAGCTTTCTTT.

The CDR3 DNA reads TGTGCCAGCAGCTTGGGGGGACAGGCGGGAGAGACCCAGTACTTC. Translated, it gives CASSLGGQAGETQYF. This chain connects TRBV7-2 to TRBJ2-5, with 8 nucleotides matching TRBD1. In germline, CDR1 is SGHTA, CDR2 FQGNSA. The V gene end was trimmed by 3 bases and the J gene end by 4 bases; junction bases not matched to a gene: 7. The CDR3 runs to 15 residues.

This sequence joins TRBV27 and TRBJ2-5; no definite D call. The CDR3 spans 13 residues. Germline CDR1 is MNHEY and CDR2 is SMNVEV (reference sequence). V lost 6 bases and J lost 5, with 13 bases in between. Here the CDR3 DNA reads TGTGCCAGCAGATCCCTCGGTGGTGAGACCCAGTACTTC. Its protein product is CASRSLGGETQYF.

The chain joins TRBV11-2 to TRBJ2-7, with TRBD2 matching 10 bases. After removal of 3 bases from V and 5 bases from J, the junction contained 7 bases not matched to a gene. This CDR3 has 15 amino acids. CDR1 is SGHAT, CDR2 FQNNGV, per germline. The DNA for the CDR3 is TGTGCCAGCAGCTTGCCTAGCGGGGGAGGTAACGAGCAGTACTTC. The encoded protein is CASSLPSGGGNEQYF.

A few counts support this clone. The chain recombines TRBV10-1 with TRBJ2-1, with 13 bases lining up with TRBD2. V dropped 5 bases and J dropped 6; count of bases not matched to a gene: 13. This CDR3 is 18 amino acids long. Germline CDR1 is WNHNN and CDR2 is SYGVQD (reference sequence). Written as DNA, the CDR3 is TGCGCCAGCAGTCCGACTAGCGGGGGGACCGGCACAGGCAATGAGCAGTTCTTC. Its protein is CASSPTSGGTGTGNEQFF.

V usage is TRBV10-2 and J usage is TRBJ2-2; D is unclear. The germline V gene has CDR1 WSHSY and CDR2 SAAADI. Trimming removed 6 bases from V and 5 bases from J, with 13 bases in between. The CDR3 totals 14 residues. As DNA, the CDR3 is TGCGCCAGCAGCGAGAGGATGGGGACCGGGGAGCTGTTTTTT. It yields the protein CASSERMGTGELFF.

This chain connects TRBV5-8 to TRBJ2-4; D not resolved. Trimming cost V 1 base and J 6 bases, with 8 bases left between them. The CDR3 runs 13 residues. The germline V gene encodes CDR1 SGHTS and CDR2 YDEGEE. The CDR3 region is CASSLNGGNIQYF. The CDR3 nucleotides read TGTGCCAGCAGCTTGAACGGTGGAAACATTCAGTACTTC.

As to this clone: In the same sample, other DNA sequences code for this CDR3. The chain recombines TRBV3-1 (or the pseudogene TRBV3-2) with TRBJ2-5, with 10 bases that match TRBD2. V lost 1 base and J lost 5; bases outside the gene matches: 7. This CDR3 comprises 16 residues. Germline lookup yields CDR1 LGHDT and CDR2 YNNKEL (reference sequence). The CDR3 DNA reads TGTGCCAGCAGCCAAGGGCAGCGGGGGGGCCGGGAGACCCAGTACTTC. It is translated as CASSQGQRGGRETQYF.

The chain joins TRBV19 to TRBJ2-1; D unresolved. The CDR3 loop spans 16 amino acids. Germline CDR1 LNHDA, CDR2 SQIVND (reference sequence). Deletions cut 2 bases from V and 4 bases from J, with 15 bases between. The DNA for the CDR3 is TGTGCCAGTAGTATAACGGGCCGAGTTCGGTACAATGAGCAGTTCTTC. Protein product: CASSITGRVRYNEQFF.

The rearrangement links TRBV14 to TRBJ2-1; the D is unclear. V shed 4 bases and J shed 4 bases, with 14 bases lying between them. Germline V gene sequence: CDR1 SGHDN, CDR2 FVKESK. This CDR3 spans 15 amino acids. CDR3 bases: TGTGCCAGCAGCCCCCTCCAAACAGTATACAATGAGCAGTTCTTC. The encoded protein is CASSPLQTVYNEQFF. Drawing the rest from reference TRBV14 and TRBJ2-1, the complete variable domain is EAGVTQFPSHSVIEKGQTVTLRCDPISGHDNLYWYRRVMGKEIKFLLHFVKESKQDESGMPNNRFLAERTGGTYSTLKVQPAELEDSGVYFCASSPLQTVYNEQFFGPGTRLTVL.

The CDR3 here is CASASYTEAFF. Here the CDR3 DNA reads TGTGCCAGCGCTAGCTACACTGAAGCTTTCTTT. The chain links TRBV28 to TRBJ1-1; D is unresolved. Trimming took 8 bases from V and 3 from J, leaving 7 bases between them. Germline V gene data show CDR1 as MDHEN and CDR2 as SYDVKM. The CDR3 sequence is 11 residues long.

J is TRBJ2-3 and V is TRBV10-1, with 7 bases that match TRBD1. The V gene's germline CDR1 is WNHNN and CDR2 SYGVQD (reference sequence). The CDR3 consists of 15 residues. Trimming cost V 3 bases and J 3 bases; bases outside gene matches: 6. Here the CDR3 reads CASSDGTANTDTQYF. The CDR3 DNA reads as TGCGCCAGCAGTGATGGGACAGCAAATACAGATACGCAGTATTTT.

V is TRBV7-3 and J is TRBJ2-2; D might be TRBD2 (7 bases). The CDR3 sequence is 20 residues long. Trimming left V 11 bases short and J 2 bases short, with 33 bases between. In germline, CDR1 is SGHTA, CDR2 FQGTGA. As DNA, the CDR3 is TGTGCCCCAGCGGGGAGGGACAACCTCCAGAGACTTAATAACACCGGGGAGCTGTTTTTT. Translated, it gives CAPAGRDNLQRLNNTGELFF.

The DNA of the CDR3 is TGTGCCAGCAGCCAAGACTTACAGGGGGCGAGTGGAAACACCATATATTTT. It specifies CASSQDLQGASGNTIYF. The chain couples TRBV3-1 (or the pseudogene TRBV3-2) to TRBJ1-3; 9 bases map to TRBD1. The CDR3 is 17 residues long. V dropped 0 bases and J dropped 3; count of bases not matched to a gene: 6. Germline V CDR1 and CDR2: LGHDT, YNNKEL (reference sequence).

CDR3 nucleotide sequence: TGTGCCAGCCTGGAGGGGAGGGGCCCCTACAATGAGCAGTTCTTC. Its protein product is CASLEGRGPYNEQFF. The chain carries TRBV2 and TRBJ2-1; 7 bases align to TRBD2. Germline loops: CDR1 SNHLY, CDR2 FYNNEI. The junction had 9 bases not matched to a gene; V was cut back by 8 bases and J by 2 bases. The CDR3 loop spans 15 amino acids.

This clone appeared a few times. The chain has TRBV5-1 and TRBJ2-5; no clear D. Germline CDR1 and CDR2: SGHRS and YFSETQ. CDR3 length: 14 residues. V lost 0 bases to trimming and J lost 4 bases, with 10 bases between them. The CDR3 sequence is CASSLAGRGETQYF. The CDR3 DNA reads TGCGCCAGCAGCTTGGCCGGCAGAGGAGAGACCCAGTACTTC.

The CDR3 here is CASRGSNTGELFF. The CDR3 region has the DNA TGTGCCAGTCGGGGTTCGAACACCGGGGAGCTGTTTTTT. The V call is TRBV6-5, the J call TRBJ2-2; possibly TRBD2 for D (5 bases). Trimming took off 9 bases at V and 0 bases at J, with 8 bases between the two ends. Looked up from germline, CDR1 is MNHEY and CDR2 is SVGAGI. The CDR3 loop spans 13 amino acids.

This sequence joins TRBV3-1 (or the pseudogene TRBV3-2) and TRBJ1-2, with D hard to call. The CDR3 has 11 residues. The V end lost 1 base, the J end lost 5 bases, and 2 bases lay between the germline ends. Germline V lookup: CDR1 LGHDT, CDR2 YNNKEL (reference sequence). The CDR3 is CASSQGYGYTF. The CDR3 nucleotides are TGTGCCAGCAGCCAAGGGTATGGCTACACCTTC.